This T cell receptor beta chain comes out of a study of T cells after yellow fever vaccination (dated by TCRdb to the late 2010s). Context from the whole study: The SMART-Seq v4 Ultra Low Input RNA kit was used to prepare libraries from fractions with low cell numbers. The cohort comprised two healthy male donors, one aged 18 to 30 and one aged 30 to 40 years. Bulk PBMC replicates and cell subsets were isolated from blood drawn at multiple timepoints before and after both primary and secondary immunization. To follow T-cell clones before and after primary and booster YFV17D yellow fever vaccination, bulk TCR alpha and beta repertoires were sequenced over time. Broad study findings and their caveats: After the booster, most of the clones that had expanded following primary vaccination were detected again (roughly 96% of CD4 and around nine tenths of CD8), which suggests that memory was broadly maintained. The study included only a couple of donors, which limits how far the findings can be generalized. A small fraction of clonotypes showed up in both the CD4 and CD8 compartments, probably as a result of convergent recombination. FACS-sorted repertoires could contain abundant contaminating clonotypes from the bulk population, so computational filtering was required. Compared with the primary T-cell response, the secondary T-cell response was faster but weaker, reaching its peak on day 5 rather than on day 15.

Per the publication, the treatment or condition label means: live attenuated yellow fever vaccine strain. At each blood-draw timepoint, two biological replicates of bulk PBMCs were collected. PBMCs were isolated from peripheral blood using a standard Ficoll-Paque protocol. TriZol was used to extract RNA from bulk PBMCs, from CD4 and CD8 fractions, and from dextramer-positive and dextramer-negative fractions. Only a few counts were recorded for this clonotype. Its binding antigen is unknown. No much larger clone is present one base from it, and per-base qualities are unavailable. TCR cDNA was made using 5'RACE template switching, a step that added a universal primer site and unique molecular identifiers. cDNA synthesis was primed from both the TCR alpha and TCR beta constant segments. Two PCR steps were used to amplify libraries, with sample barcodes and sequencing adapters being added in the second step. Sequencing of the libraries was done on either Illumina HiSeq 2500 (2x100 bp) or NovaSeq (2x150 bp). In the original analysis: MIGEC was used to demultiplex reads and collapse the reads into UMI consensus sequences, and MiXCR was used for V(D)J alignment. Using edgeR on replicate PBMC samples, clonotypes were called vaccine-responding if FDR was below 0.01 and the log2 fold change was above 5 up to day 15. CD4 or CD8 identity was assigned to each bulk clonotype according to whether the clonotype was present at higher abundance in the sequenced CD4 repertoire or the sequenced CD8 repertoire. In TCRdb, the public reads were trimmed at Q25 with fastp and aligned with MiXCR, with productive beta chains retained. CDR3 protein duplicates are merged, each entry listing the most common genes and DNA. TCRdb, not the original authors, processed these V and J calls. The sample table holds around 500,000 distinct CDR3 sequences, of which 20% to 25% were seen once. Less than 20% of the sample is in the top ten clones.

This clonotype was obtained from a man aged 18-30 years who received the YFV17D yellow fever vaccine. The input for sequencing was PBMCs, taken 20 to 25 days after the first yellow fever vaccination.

The DNA reads as follows: TGTGCCAGCACCCCGGACAGGAATCAGCCCCAGCATTTT. Translation gives CASTPDRNQPQHF. The sequence is built from TRBV6-2 or TRBV6-3 and TRBJ1-5; TRBD1 lines up with 7 middle nucleotides. Inclusive of the bounding cysteine and phenylalanine, the CDR3 is 13 residues long. The kept DNA is CDR3 alone, 39 bases in frame from the first base. The germline V gene specifies MNHEY as CDR1 and SVGEGT as CDR2. Here V drops 7 bases and J drops 4 bases, and the junction holds 4 bases not matched to any gene.